This TCR beta chain is drawn from a study of CD8+ T cells in alopecia areata. With 2 bases removed from V and 4 bases from J, the gap between germline ends came to 14 bases. CDR3 size: 15 residues. Germline V gives CDR1 MNHEY, CDR2 SVGAGI. As the sequencing template, cDNA was produced by extracting RNA and reverse transcribing it. TCRdb keeps only in-frame clones here, not all; method: immunoSEQ multiplex PCR. The data contain over 150,000 clones, 56% of them singletons. The clonotype originates from a human donor in good health. J is TRBJ2-5 and V is TRBV6-5; tentatively, D is TRBD1 or TRBD2 (6 bases each). Input material: CD8+ T cells sorted from blood. The DNA for the CDR3 is TGTGCCAGCAGTTACGGATCCGGGGGCGCAGAGACCCAGTACTTC. Encoded protein: CASSYGSGGAETQYF.